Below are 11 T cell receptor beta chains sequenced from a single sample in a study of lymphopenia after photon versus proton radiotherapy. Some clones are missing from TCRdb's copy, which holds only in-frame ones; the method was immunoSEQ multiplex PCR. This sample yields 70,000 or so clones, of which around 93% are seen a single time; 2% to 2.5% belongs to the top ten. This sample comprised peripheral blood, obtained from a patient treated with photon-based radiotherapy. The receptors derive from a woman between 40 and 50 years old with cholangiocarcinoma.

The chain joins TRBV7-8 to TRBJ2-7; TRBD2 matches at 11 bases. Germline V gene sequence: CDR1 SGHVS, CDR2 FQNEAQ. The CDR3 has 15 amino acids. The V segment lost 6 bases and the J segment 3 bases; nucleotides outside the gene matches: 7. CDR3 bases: TGTGCCAGCAGTCCTCCGGGACTAGCGGACTACGAGCAGTACTTC. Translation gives CASSPPGLADYEQYF.

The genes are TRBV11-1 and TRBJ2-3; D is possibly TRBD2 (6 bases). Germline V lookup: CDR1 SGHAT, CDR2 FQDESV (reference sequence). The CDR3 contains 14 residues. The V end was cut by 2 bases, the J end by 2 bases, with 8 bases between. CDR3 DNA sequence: TGTGCCAGCAGCTTACCGGGAGACACAGATACGCAGTATTTT. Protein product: CASSLPGDTDTQYF.

The CDR3 nucleotides read TGTGCCAGCAGTGGAGAGGGGGATAGGGCACCCCTCCACTTT. Translated: CASSGEGDRAPLHF. The chain carries TRBV2 and TRBJ1-6, with TRBD1 as a possible D gene (6 bases). V lost 4 bases and J 11 bases, leaving 15 bases between the germline ends. In germline, CDR1 is SNHLY, CDR2 FYNNEI. The CDR3 loop spans 14 amino acids.

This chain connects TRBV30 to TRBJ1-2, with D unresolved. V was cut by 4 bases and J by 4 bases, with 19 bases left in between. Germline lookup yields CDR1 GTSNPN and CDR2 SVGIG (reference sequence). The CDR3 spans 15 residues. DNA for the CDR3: TGTGCCTGGAAAAGGGAAAGGGCGCAGACCTATGGCTACACCTTC. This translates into CAWKRERAQTYGYTF.

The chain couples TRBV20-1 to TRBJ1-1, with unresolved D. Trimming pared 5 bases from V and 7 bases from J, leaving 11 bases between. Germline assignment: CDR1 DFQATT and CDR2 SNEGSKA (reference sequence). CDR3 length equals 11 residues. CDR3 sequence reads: CSAVQTDEAFF. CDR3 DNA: TGCAGTGCTGTACAAACAGATGAAGCTTTCTTT.

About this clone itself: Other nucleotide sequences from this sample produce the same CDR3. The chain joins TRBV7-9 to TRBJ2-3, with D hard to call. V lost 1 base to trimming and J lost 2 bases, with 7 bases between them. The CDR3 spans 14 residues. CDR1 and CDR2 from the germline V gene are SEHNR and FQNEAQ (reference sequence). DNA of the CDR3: TGTGCCAGCAGCTTAGAAGGATACACAGATACGCAGTATTTT. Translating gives CASSLEGYTDTQYF.

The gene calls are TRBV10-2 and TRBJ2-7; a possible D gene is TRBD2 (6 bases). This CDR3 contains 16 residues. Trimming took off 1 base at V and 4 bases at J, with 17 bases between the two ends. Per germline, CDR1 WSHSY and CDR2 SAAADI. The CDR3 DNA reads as TGCGCCAGCAGTGAGTTTGGGGGAATGACTAGTTACGAGCAGTACTTC. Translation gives CASSEFGGMTSYEQYF.

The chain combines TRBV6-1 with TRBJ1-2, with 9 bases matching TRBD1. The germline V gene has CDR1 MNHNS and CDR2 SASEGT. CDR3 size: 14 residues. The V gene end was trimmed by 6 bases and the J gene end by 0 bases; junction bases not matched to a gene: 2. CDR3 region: CASSGQGSNYGYTF. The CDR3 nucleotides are TGTGCCAGCAGCGGACAGGGGTCTAACTATGGCTACACCTTC.

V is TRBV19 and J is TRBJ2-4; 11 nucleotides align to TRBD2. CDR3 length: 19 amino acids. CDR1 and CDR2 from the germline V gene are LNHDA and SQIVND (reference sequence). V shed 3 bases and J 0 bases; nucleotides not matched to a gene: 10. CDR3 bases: TGTGCCAGTAGTATCGCGGTGGGACTAGCGGACCTAGCCAAAAACATTCAGTACTTC. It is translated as CASSIAVGLADLAKNIQYF.

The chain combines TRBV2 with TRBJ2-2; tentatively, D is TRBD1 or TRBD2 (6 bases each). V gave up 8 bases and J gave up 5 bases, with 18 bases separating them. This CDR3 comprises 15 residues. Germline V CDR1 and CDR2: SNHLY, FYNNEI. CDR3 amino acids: CASGLQQGGTGELFF. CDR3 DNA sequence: TGTGCCAGCGGGTTACAACAGGGAGGTACCGGGGAGCTGTTTTTT.

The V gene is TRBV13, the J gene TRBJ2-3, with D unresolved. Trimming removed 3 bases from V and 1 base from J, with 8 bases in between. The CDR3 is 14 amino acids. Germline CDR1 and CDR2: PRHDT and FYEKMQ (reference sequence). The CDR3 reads CASSFTQRTDTQYF. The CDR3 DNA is TGTGCCAGCAGCTTCACTCAGCGCACAGATACGCAGTATTTT.